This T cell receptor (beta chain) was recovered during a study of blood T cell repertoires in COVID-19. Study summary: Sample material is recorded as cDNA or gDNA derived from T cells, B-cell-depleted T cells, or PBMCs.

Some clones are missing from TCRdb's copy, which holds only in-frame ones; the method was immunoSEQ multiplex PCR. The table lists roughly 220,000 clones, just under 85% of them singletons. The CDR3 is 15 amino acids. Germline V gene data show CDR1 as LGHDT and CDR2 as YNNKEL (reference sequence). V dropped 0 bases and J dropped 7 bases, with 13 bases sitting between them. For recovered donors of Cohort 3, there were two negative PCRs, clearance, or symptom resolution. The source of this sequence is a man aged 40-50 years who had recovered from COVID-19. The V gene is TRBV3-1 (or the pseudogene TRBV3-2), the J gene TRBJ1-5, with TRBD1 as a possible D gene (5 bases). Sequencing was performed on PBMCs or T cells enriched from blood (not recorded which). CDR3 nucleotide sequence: TGTGCCAGCAGCCAAGACAGTTGGGGGAGGCAGCCCCAGCATTTT. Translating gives CASSQDSWGRQPQHF.